These 17 T cell receptor beta chains came from one sample sequenced in a study of cytomegalovirus exposure and HLA in healthy donors. The PCR contained 60 Vbeta and 13 Jbeta primers. Generated by immunoSEQ multiplex PCR, the TCRdb table keeps only in-frame clones and is missing some. The table lists over 150,000 clones, less than 80% of them singletons. The sequenced sample consisted of PBMCs. These TCRs come from a man aged 25-45 years in good health and CMV-seronegative.

The genes are TRBV5-4 and TRBJ1-2; 9 bases line up with TRBD1. Germline-derived CDR1 and CDR2 are SGHNT and YYREEE (reference sequence). V shed 6 bases, J shed 3 bases, and the junction held 6 bases outside the gene matches. CDR3 length equals 14 residues. CDR3: CASNFGTGHYGYTF. The DNA of the CDR3 is TGTGCCAGCAACTTTGGGACAGGGCACTATGGCTACACCTTC.

The chain joins TRBV27 to TRBJ1-6; D gene uncertain. The CDR3 runs 15 residues. Germline CDR1 MNHEY, CDR2 SMNVEV (reference sequence). With 6 bases removed from V and 3 bases from J, the gap between germline ends came to 12 bases. The CDR3 nucleotides are TGTGCCAGCAGGCCAAACAACCTCTATAATTCACCCCTCCACTTT. Translating gives CASRPNNLYNSPLHF.

The chain carries TRBV29-1 and TRBJ1-4, with D possibly matching TRBD1 (6 bases). This CDR3 spans 15 amino acids. CDR1 SQVTM and CDR2 ANQGSEA come from the germline V gene. V lost 3 bases and J 10 bases, leaving 21 bases between the germline ends. Here the CDR3 DNA reads TGCAGCGTTGATGGCCAGGGGCCCGATGGGAGAAAACTGTTTTTT. Encoded protein: CSVDGQGPDGRKLFF.

In nucleotides, the CDR3 is TGCGCCAGCAGCTTGACACAGAACTATGGCTACACCTTC. Protein product: CASSLTQNYGYTF. The J gene is TRBJ1-2, the V gene TRBV5-1; D is unclear. The CDR3 totals 13 residues. Per the germline V gene, CDR1 is SGHRS and CDR2 is YFSETQ. V was cut by 1 base and J by 2 bases, with 6 bases left in between.

The J gene is TRBJ2-4, the V gene TRBV15; 7 bases map to TRBD1. Germline V lookup: CDR1 LNHNV, CDR2 YYDKDF (reference sequence). V shed 2 bases and J 0 bases; nucleotides not matched to a gene: 16. The CDR3 is made up of 20 amino acids. CDR3 in amino acids: CATSRSIPLQGTVAKNIQYF. The CDR3 DNA reads TGTGCCACCAGCAGATCCATACCATTACAGGGGACCGTAGCCAAAAACATTCAGTACTTC.

The table lists this clone with a few counts. The chain couples TRBV5-5 to TRBJ1-1; 8 bases are shared with TRBD1. Germline trimming cut 4 bases from V and 6 bases from J; bases unmatched to any gene: 8. CDR1 SGHKS and CDR2 YYEKEE come from the germline V gene (reference sequence). The CDR3 sequence is 14 residues long. The CDR3 here is CASSLDRGGPEAFF. The CDR3 DNA is TGTGCCAGCAGCCTTGACAGGGGAGGACCTGAAGCTTTCTTT.

J is TRBJ1-1 and V is TRBV10-3; 7 bases map to TRBD1. The V segment lost 6 bases and the J segment 4 bases; nucleotides outside the gene matches: 2. Germline CDR1 is ENHRY and CDR2 is SYGVKD. The CDR3 is made up of 12 amino acids. CDR3 residues: CAISWDSTEAFF. For the CDR3, the DNA is TGTGCCATCAGCTGGGACAGCACTGAAGCTTTCTTT.

The chain combines TRBV7-8 with TRBJ1-5; possibly TRBD1 for D (6 bases). With 8 bases removed from V and 1 base from J, the gap between germline ends came to 9 bases. CDR1 and CDR2 from the germline V gene are SGHVS and FQNEAQ. The CDR3 is made up of 13 amino acids. CDR3 sequence reads: CASRGASNQPQHF. The DNA of the CDR3 is TGTGCCAGCCGGGGGGCCAGCAATCAGCCCCAGCATTTT. The full variable domain, completed using reference TRBV7-8 and TRBJ1-5, is GAGVSQSPRYKVAKRGQDVALRCDPISGHVSLFWYQQALGQGPEFLTYFQNEAQLDKSGLPSDRFFAERPEGSVSTLKIQRTQQEDSAVYLCASRGASNQPQHFGDGTRLSIL.

DNA for the CDR3: TGTGCCAGCAGCAACCGCAGGGTGGACGGTGAAGCTTTCTTT. This translates into CASSNRRVDGEAFF. This rearrangement joins TRBV11-2 to TRBJ1-1; possible D gene TRBD1, 5 bases. The V end lost 5 bases, the J end lost 7 bases, and 17 bases lay between the germline ends. Germline V gives CDR1 SGHAT, CDR2 FQNNGV. This CDR3 contains 14 residues.

This rearrangement joins TRBV30 to TRBJ1-3; D unclear. This CDR3 has 16 residues. V dropped 1 base and J dropped 3 bases, with 16 bases sitting between them. CDR1 and CDR2 from the germline V gene are GTSNPN and SVGIG (reference sequence). The CDR3 sequence is CAWSAPAFPLGNTIYF. The CDR3 DNA reads TGTGCCTGGAGTGCTCCCGCGTTTCCCCTTGGAAACACCATATATTTT.

This clone showed up just once. The chain uses TRBV7-2 and TRBJ2-5; the match to TRBD2 covers 9 bases. CDR3 size: 13 residues. The V segment lost 2 bases and the J segment 5 bases; nucleotides outside the gene matches: 0. In germline, CDR1 is SGHTA, CDR2 FQGNSA. CDR3 in DNA: TGTGCCAGCAGCTTACTAGCGGGGGAGACCCAGTACTTC. Translating gives CASSLLAGETQYF.

The V gene is TRBV5-1, the J gene TRBJ1-2; 9 bases fit TRBD1. The CDR3 runs to 15 residues. CDR1 and CDR2 (germline): SGHRS, YFSETQ. With 0 bases clipped from V and 6 bases from J, the junction kept 6 bases outside the gene matches. DNA of the CDR3: TGCGCCAGCAGCTTGGACGACAGGGGGTTTGATGGCTACACCTTC. Encoded protein: CASSLDDRGFDGYTF.

This clone showed up just a few times. The CDR3, as DNA: TGTGCCAGCAGCGTAGAGACAGGGTACACCGGGGAGCTGTTTTTT. The encoded protein is CASSVETGYTGELFF. The rearrangement links TRBV9 to TRBJ2-2; 7 nucleotides match TRBD1. The CDR3 runs to 15 residues. Germline CDR1 is SGDLS and CDR2 is YYNGEE. Losses at the gene ends were 0 bases for V and 3 bases for J; bases not matched to a gene: 2.

The V gene is TRBV6-5, the J gene TRBJ1-1, with D perhaps matching TRBD1 (5 bases). Trimming left V 8 bases short and J 0 bases short, with 16 bases between. Germline V CDR1 and CDR2: MNHEY, SVGAGI. CDR3 length: 15 amino acids. CDR3 coding DNA: TGTGCCAGCGGTCCGGGACTCCCCATGAACACTGAAGCTTTCTTT. This gives the protein CASGPGLPMNTEAFF.

This chain links TRBV29-1 with TRBJ1-1; D possibly corresponds to TRBD1 (5 bases). Trimming took off 4 bases at V and 3 bases at J, with 15 bases between the two ends. Germline V gives CDR1 SQVTM, CDR2 ANQGSEA. This CDR3 is built from 14 residues. Here the CDR3 reads CSVGLTGGYTEAFF. In nucleotides, the CDR3 is TGCAGCGTTGGGCTGACTGGGGGGTACACTGAAGCTTTCTTT.

Only one count was recorded for this clone. The J gene is TRBJ1-4, the V gene TRBV5-1; a possible D gene is TRBD1 (5 bases). The CDR3 runs to 15 residues. Germline V gene lookup returns CDR1 SGHRS and CDR2 YFSETQ. Trimming stripped 1 base from V and 8 bases from J, with 15 bases between. CDR3 region: CASSLLGEGDEKLFF. The CDR3, as DNA: TGCGCCAGCAGCTTGCTAGGGGAGGGAGACGAAAAACTGTTTTTT.

The V and J genes are TRBV7-9 and TRBJ2-2; TRBD1 might be the D (5 bases). V dropped 4 bases and J dropped 2 bases, with 17 bases sitting between them. CDR1 and CDR2 from the germline V gene are SEHNR and FQNEAQ (reference sequence). The CDR3 is 17 amino acids. The CDR3 sequence: CASSSQILQGNTGELFF. For the CDR3, the DNA is TGTGCCAGCAGCTCTCAAATCCTTCAGGGAAACACCGGGGAGCTGTTTTTT.